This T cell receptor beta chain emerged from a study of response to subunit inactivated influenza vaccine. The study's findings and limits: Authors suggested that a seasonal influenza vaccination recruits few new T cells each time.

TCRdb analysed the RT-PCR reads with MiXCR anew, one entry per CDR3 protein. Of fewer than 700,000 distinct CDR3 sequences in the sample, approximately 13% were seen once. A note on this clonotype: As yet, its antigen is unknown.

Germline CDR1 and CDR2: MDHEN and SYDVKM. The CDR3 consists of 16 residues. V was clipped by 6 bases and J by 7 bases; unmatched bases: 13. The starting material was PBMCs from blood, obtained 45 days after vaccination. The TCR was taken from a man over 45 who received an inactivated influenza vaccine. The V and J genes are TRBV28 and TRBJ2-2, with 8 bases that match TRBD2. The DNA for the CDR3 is TGTGCCAGCAGGCTGGCAGGTTCGCTAGCGGGCGGGGAGCTGTTTTTT. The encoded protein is CASRLAGSLAGGELFF.